Each of the 13 T cell receptor beta chains below was sequenced from the same sample in a study of blood T cell repertoires in COVID-19. Here immunoSEQ multiplex PCR was the method, and the copy in TCRdb shows in-frame clones only, minus some. Among roughly 180,000 clones listed, about 85% were seen once. The source material was PBMCs or T cells enriched from blood (not recorded which). These receptors were collected from a man aged 40-55 years who had recovered from COVID-19.

This chain connects TRBV7-2 to TRBJ2-3, with TRBD2 matching 8 bases. The CDR3 runs to 15 residues. The trim removed 5 bases at V and 5 bases at J, leaving 9 bases unmatched. Per germline, CDR1 SGHTA and CDR2 FQGNSA. The CDR3 loop reads CASSRSGGAQDTQYF. Written as DNA, the CDR3 is TGTGCCAGCAGCCGTTCCGGGGGGGCCCAAGATACGCAGTATTTT.

This clone is a singleton in its sample. This rearrangement joins TRBV10-3 to TRBJ1-5, with TRBD1 matching over 7 bases. Germline CDR1 is ENHRY and CDR2 is SYGVKD. The CDR3 spans 14 residues. V shed 6 bases, J shed 7 bases, and the junction held 9 bases outside the gene matches. DNA of the CDR3: TGTGCCATCAGACCCACAGGGGAAGGACAGCCCCAGCATTTT. Amino acids: CAIRPTGEGQPQHF.

The rearrangement links TRBV18 to TRBJ2-7, with 8 bases fitting TRBD1. V shed 6 bases, J shed 0 bases, and the junction held 4 bases outside the gene matches. The CDR3 length is 14 residues. CDR1 and CDR2 (germline): KGHSH, LQKENI. The CDR3 sequence is CASSRTGSSYEQYF. The DNA for the CDR3 is TGTGCCAGCTCGCGGACAGGGAGCTCCTACGAGCAGTACTTC.

V is TRBV5-1 and J is TRBJ2-6; 7 bases fit TRBD1. Germline V gives CDR1 SGHRS, CDR2 YFSETQ. The CDR3 contains 17 residues. V lost 4 bases, J lost 0 bases, and 7 bases stayed unmatched. The CDR3 region has the DNA TGCGCCAGCAGCAGGGACAGTCATAGCTCTGGGGCCAACGTCCTGACTTTC. It encodes CASSRDSHSSGANVLTF.

The chain employs TRBV10-1 and TRBJ2-3, with 7 bases fitting TRBD2. The germline CDR1 and CDR2 sequences are WNHNN and SYGVQD (reference sequence). With 4 bases clipped from V and 6 bases from J, the junction kept 7 bases outside the gene matches. The CDR3 is made up of 14 amino acids. This CDR3 reads CASSAGGTTDTQYF. CDR3 in DNA: TGCGCCAGCAGTGCCGGGGGGACGACGGATACGCAGTATTTT.

This chain connects TRBV9 to TRBJ1-5; 7 bases align to TRBD1. There are 13 residues in the CDR3. V trimming: 3 bases; J trimming: 7 bases; junction bases outside the gene matches: 4. From germline, CDR1 is SGDLS and CDR2 YYNGEE. Here the CDR3 reads CASSGTGSQPQHF. The CDR3 nucleotides read TGTGCCAGCAGCGGGACAGGCTCGCAGCCCCAGCATTTT.

The CDR3 coding sequence is TGCAGCGTCTCAAGAGGGCTCAATGAGCAGTTCTTC. Amino acids: CSVSRGLNEQFF. The genes are TRBV29-1 and TRBJ2-1, with D tentatively TRBD2 (5 bases). Trimming stripped 6 bases from V and 6 bases from J, with 12 bases between. From germline, CDR1 is SQVTM and CDR2 ANQGSEA. This CDR3 spans 12 amino acids.

The chain recombines TRBV4-2 with TRBJ2-2, with no clear D. The V gene's germline CDR1 is LGHNA and CDR2 YNFKEQ. The V end was cut by 3 bases, the J end by 7 bases, with 6 bases between. The CDR3 contains 12 residues. CDR3 sequence reads: CASSQSGGELFF. The CDR3 nucleotides read TGTGCCAGCAGCCAGTCGGGCGGGGAGCTGTTTTTT.

As for this clone: One junction end disagrees with the germline gene, perhaps due to a read error. The V gene is TRBV2, the J gene TRBJ1-1; 7 bases are shared with TRBD1. This CDR3 is 14 amino acids long. Germline V gene data show CDR1 as SNHLY and CDR2 as FYNNEI. Here the CDR3 DNA reads TGTGCCAGCACTGAACAGGGGTTGGGGACTGAAGCTTTCTTT. Translated, it gives CASTEQGLGTEAFF.

J is TRBJ1-1 and V is TRBV7-9; TRBD1 might be the D (5 bases). Between the trimmed V and J ends, which lost 5 bases and 0 bases, there was a span of 25 bases. CDR1 is SEHNR and CDR2 is FQNEAQ in the germline V gene (reference sequence). This CDR3 contains 19 residues. The CDR3 is CASSPLVTEDRNVNTEAFF. In nucleotides, the CDR3 is TGTGCCAGCAGCCCCCTGGTAACAGAAGACAGAAACGTGAACACTGAAGCTTTCTTT.

The chain combines TRBV2 with TRBJ2-5; 11 bases fit TRBD1. The CDR3 extends over 14 amino acids. Germline values: CDR1 SNHLY, CDR2 FYNNEI. V lost 6 bases to trimming and J lost 6 bases; unmatched junction nucleotides: 6. CDR3 region: CASRGGQGVQTQYF. The CDR3 DNA reads TGTGCCAGCAGGGGGGGACAGGGGGTCCAGACCCAGTACTTC.

This sequence joins TRBV6-1 and TRBJ1-2, with 10 bases aligning to TRBD1. CDR1 and CDR2 from the germline V gene are MNHNS and SASEGT. V was clipped by 2 bases and J by 4 bases; unmatched bases: 1. The CDR3 runs 14 residues. The chain's CDR3 is CASSEWDRGYGYTF. Written as DNA, the CDR3 is TGTGCCAGCAGTGAATGGGACAGGGGCTATGGCTACACCTTC.

In this sample, this clone turned up once. V gene TRBV11-3 combines with J gene TRBJ2-3; TRBD1 is a possible D gene (6 bases). Germline V gene lookup returns CDR1 SGHNT and CDR2 YENEEA. V shed 1 base and J shed 0 bases, with 8 bases lying between them. The CDR3 spans 15 residues. The CDR3 nucleotides are TGTGCCAGCAGCTTAGGGGGACATAGCACAGATACGCAGTATTTT. This translates into CASSLGGHSTDTQYF.